The rows below give T cell receptor beta chains drawn from one sample of a study of T cells expressing NK-cell markers. TCRdb derives one entry per CDR3 protein from the 5' RACE reads, leaving out DNA. The clone table shows some 190,000 distinct CDR3 sequences, with the ten largest holding roughly 21%. The specimen sequenced was blood T cells: a sorted CD56 or NKG2C T cell subset, CD4+ or CD8+ T cells, or bulk PBMC T cells (not recorded which). The receptors originated from a man aged 18-75 years in good health. Both conserved end residues are part of each CDR3.

V	J	CDR3
TRBV7-9	TRBJ1-3	CASTSDSHPTIYF
TRBV15	TRBJ1-5	CATSPPPGQPQHF
TRBV7-8	TRBJ2-1	CASSRYAFNEQFF
TRBV6-1	TRBJ1-6	CASSPGITGGSPLHF
TRBV6-2/TRBV6-3	TRBJ2-1	CASSYDPTWADEQFF
TRBV12-3/TRBV12-4	TRBJ2-3	CASSSPTGPDTQYF
TRBV6-1	TRBJ1-5	CASSVPGQGLAGNQPQHF
TRBV9	TRBJ2-2	CASSVGLVGGSGELFF
TRBV6-5	TRBJ2-7	CASSYPTGGGSYEQYF
TRBV5-1	TRBJ1-5	CASSRLPDQPQHF
TRBV6-1	TRBJ2-3	CASSGLVGGGTDTQYF
TRBV27	TRBJ1-2	CASSSPTGSGYTF
TRBV9	TRBJ1-6	CASSPAGRGQGSPLHF
TRBV7-8	TRBJ2-1	CASSLDRDRSLNEQFF
TRBV27	TRBJ1-2	CASSLTQSPYGYTF
TRBV2	TRBJ1-5	CASSDQAAQHF
TRBV2	TRBJ2-7	CASRWTSPVEQYF
TRBV7-6	TRBJ2-3	CASSPTGTGLADTQYF
TRBV11-2	TRBJ2-2	CASSSPGTTGELFFF
TRBV30	TRBJ2-5	CAWREAGAETQYF
TRBV7-9	TRBJ2-5	CASSLLASEKETQYF
TRBV19	TRBJ1-1	CASSMFTGGTEAFF
TRBV7-9	TRBJ2-5	CASSLSLAGSYKETQYF
TRBV12-3/TRBV12-4	TRBJ1-1	CASSGQGGFTEAFF
TRBV10-3	TRBJ2-1	CAISEWDRGNEQFF
TRBV6-5	TRBJ2-7	CASGGAYEQYF
TRBV7-9	TRBJ2-5	CASSLRQGAKETQYF
TRBV4-1	TRBJ2-7	CASSGKQGGNYEQYF
TRBV4-1	TRBJ2-1	CASNLHLNTANEQFF
TRBV2	TRBJ1-4	CASSESRLDEKLFF
TRBV6-5	TRBJ2-3	CASSYSSSRGLSTDTQYF
TRBV29-1	TRBJ1-2	CSAQGFDYGYTF
TRBV5-5	TRBJ1-6	CASSSYLTDYNSPLHF
TRBV3-1	TRBJ1-4	CASSQGVGLNEKLFF
TRBV4-1	TRBJ1-1	CASSQAGTATEAFF
TRBV29-1	TRBJ1-2	CSVELYPGTGGSGYTF
TRBV21-1	TRBJ2-1	CASSETSGGSYNEQFF
TRBV11-3	TRBJ2-1	CASSFGGGKRHNEQFF
TRBV7-9	TRBJ2-2	CASSTLAAGELFF
TRBV7-9	TRBJ1-2	CASSSTGFMGYTF
TRBV6-5	TRBJ2-1	CASSSLVGSSYNEQFF
TRBV13	TRBJ2-5	CASGSLAGQETQYF
TRBV2	TRBJ2-1	CASSDANRDRGPSSYNEQFF
TRBV19	TRBJ2-7	CASSINRDRAYEQYF
TRBV27	TRBJ2-3	CASSLYSRDTQYF
TRBV3-1	TRBJ2-2	CASSQVGGGELFF
TRBV6-1	TRBJ2-1	CASRGSLYNEQFF
TRBV12-3/TRBV12-4	TRBJ2-1	CASSLVPDSGNEQFF
TRBV13	TRBJ2-2	CASSLGSAGSTGELFF
TRBV24-1	TRBJ1-2	CATGTPSFGYTF
TRBV12-5	TRBJ2-3	CASAEGMTGADTQYF
TRBV20-1	TRBJ2-7	CSAFWGRLTYEQYF
TRBV4-1	TRBJ1-5	CASSQGGGGHQPQHF
TRBV6-1	TRBJ1-1	CASTGLGLNTEAFF
TRBV20-1	TRBJ2-1	CSASWGAGLYNEQFF